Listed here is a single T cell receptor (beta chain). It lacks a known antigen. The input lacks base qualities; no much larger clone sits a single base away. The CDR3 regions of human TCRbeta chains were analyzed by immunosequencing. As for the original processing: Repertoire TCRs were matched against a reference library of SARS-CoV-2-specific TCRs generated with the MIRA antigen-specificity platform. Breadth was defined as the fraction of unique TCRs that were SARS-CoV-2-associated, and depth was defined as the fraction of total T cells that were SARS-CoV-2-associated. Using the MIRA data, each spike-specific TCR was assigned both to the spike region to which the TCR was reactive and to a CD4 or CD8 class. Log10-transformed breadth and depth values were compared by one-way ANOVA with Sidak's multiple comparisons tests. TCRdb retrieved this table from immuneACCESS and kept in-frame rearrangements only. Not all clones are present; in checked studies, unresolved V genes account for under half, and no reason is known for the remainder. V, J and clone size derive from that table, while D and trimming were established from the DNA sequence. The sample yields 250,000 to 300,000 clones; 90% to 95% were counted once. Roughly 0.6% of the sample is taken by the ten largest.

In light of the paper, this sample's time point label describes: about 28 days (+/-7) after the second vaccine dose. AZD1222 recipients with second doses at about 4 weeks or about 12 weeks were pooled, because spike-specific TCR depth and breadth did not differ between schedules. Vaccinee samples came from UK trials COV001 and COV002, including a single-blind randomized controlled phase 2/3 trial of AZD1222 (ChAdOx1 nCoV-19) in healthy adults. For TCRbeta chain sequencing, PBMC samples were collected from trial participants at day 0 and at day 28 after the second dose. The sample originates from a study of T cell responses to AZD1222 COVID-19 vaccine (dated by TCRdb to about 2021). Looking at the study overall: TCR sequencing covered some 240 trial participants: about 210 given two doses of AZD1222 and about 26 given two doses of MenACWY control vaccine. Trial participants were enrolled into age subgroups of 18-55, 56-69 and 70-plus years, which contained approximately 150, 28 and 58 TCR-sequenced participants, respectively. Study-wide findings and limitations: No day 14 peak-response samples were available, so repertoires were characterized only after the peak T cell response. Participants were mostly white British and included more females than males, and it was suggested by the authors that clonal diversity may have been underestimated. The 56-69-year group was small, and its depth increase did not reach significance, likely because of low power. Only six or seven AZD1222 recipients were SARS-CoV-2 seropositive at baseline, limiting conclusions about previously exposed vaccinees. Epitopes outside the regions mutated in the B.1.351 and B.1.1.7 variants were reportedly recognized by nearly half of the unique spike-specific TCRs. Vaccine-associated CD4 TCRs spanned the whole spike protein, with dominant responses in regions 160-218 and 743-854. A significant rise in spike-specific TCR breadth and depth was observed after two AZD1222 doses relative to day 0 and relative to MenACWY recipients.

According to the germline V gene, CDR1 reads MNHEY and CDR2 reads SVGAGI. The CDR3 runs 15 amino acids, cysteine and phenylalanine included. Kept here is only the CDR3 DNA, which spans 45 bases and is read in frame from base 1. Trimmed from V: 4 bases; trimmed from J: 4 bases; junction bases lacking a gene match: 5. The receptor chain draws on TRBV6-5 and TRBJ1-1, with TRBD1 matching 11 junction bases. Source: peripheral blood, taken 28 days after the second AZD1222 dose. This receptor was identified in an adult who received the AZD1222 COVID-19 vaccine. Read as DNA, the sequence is TGTGCCAGCAGTTCGGGACAGGGGGGGAGCACTGAAGCTTTCTTT. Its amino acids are CASSSGQGGSTEAFF.